This T cell receptor beta chain derives from a study of shared T cell receptors in the human thymus. The V gene lost 2 bases and the J gene lost 5 bases, with 10 bases spanning the gap. Germline CDR1 reads SGHTA; CDR2 reads FQGNSA. The CDR3 has 14 amino acids. Sequencing used immunoSEQ multiplex PCR; TCRdb keeps in-frame clones, though not all of them. This table holds 500,000 to 850,000 clones, around 87% found once. This sample also belongs to another study, concerning human thymus T cells.

This chain uses TRBV7-2 with TRBJ1-5, with D uncertain. This sequence originates from a boy younger than two with a congenital heart defect. Material: thymocytes. Here the CDR3 DNA reads TGTGCCAGCAGCTTAAAAAGTTACTATCAGCCCCAGCATTTT. It yields the protein CASSLKSYYQPQHF. Full variable domain (outside the CDR3, taken from reference TRBV7-2 and TRBJ1-5): GAGVSQSPSNKVTEKGKDVELRCDPISGHTALYWYRQSLGQGLEFLIYFQGNSAPDKSGLPSDRFSAERTGGSVSTLTIQRTQQEDSAVYLCASSLKSYYQPQHFGDGTRLSIL.